A single sample is the source of the 27 T cell receptor beta chains below, sequenced in a study of blood T cells in healthy people across ages. Together with a sample-barcoded 5' primer, a J-beta primer mix was included in a second PCR lasting roughly 6 to 12 cycles. TCRdb fed the 5' RACE reads into MiXCR, producing one record per CDR3 protein. The sample contains 800,000 to 900,000 distinct CDR3 sequences, approximately 59% of which appear only once. The sample comprised blood. These receptors were obtained from a young man in good health.

This clonotype appeared once. The chain has TRBV2 and TRBJ2-1; D is perhaps TRBD1 or TRBD2 (7 bases each). V was shortened by 7 bases and J by 4 bases, with 14 bases between the two germline ends. Germline CDR1 reads SNHLY; CDR2 reads FYNNEI. This CDR3 comprises 14 residues. CDR3: CASTAGGGYNEQFF. The CDR3 coding sequence is TGTGCCAGCACGGCAGGGGGGGGTTACAATGAGCAGTTCTTC.

This clonotype came up a few times. The genes are TRBV6-2 or TRBV6-3 and TRBJ2-3; D possibly matches TRBD1 or TRBD2 (5 bases each). The V end was cut by 2 bases, the J end by 2 bases, with 23 bases between. Germline CDR1 reads MNHEY; CDR2 reads SVGEGT. The CDR3 consists of 19 residues. The CDR3 region has the DNA TGTGCCAGCAGTTACCCGGGGATCGCTAGGACACTCCACACAGATACGCAGTATTTT. Amino acids: CASSYPGIARTLHTDTQYF.

This clonotype was detected only a few times. The chain carries TRBV7-2 and TRBJ1-5; the match to TRBD1 covers 8 bases. V gave up 5 bases and J gave up 5 bases; unmatched junction bases: 8. The germline V gene has CDR1 SGHTA and CDR2 FQGNSA. This CDR3 spans 15 amino acids. The CDR3 bases are TGTGCCAGCAGCGCTTCCGGGACAGGACATCAGCCCCAGCATTTT. Its translation is CASSASGTGHQPQHF. The full variable domain, in which reference TRBV7-2 and TRBJ1-5 provide the parts outside the CDR3, is GAGVSQSPSNKVTEKGKDVELRCDPISGHTALYWYRQSLGQGLEFLIYFQGNSAPDKSGLPSDRFSAERTGGSVSTLTIQRTQQEDSAVYLCASSASGTGHQPQHFGDGTRLSIL.

This chain links TRBV4-3 with TRBJ2-3; no clear D. Germline assignment: CDR1 LGHNA and CDR2 YSLEER. The CDR3 length is 17 residues. Trimming removed 4 bases at V and 0 bases at J, with 17 bases between. CDR3 in DNA: TGCGCCAGCAGCCGAGTGGGCGTCGTCTTGAGCACAGATACGCAGTATTTT. This sequence encodes CASSRVGVVLSTDTQYF.

This clonotype was recorded once. V is TRBV4-1 and J is TRBJ1-1; D is unresolved. The CDR3 has 18 residues. Per germline, CDR1 MGHRA and CDR2 YSYEKL. V lost 1 base to trimming and J lost 1 base, with 19 bases between them. The CDR3 bases are TGCGCCAGCAGCCAAGGTTGGGGTGGGCGGCCCAGGAACACTGAAGCTTTCTTT. Translated: CASSQGWGGRPRNTEAFF.

This clonotype came up a few times. This chain joins TRBV7-9 and TRBJ2-1; tentatively, D is TRBD2 (5 bases). CDR3 size: 13 residues. The germline V gene has CDR1 SEHNR and CDR2 FQNEAQ (reference sequence). V gave up 3 bases and J gave up 9 bases, with 12 bases separating them. The CDR3 sequence: CASSFVGVGEQFF. In DNA, the CDR3 is TGTGCCAGCAGCTTTGTCGGGGTTGGTGAGCAGTTCTTC.

This clonotype was found a few times. V gene TRBV6-6 combines with J gene TRBJ2-7; TRBD1 is a possible D gene (6 bases). This CDR3 region has 15 residues. Germline V lookup: CDR1 MNHNY, CDR2 SVGAGI (reference sequence). V was cut by 6 bases and J by 2 bases, with 17 bases left in between. The CDR3 spells CASSPLQGPAYEQYF. The CDR3 DNA reads as TGTGCCAGCAGCCCTCTTCAGGGGCCAGCCTACGAGCAGTACTTC.

There are many counts of this clonotype. The chain carries TRBV9 and TRBJ2-6; D remains unclear. V lost 4 bases and J lost 0, with 14 bases in between. Germline loops: CDR1 SGDLS, CDR2 YYNGEE. CDR3 length: 17 residues. In DNA, the CDR3 is TGTGCCAGCAGCCTCTATGGCTGGCCCTCTGGGGCCAACGTCCTGACTTTC. It translates to CASSLYGWPSGANVLTF.

V gene TRBV27 combines with J gene TRBJ2-1; either TRBD1 or TRBD2 may fit D (5 bases each). The germline CDR1 and CDR2 sequences are MNHEY and SMNVEV (reference sequence). V shed 0 bases and J shed 7 bases, with 25 bases lying between them. This CDR3 has 19 amino acids. The CDR3 DNA sequence: TGTGCCAGCAGTTTATCCTACTCCGACCGGGGCTTTGGAAATAATGAGCAGTTCTTC. It is translated as CASSLSYSDRGFGNNEQFF.

The rearrangement links TRBV7-2 to TRBJ2-3; TRBD2 agrees at 8 bases. Germline lookup yields CDR1 SGHTA and CDR2 FQGNSA. V lost 4 bases to trimming and J lost 2 bases; unmatched junction nucleotides: 5. The CDR3 sequence is 15 residues long. The CDR3 DNA is TGTGCCAGCAGCTCCGGGACTAGGTACACAGATACGCAGTATTTT. Its protein product is CASSSGTRYTDTQYF.

V usage is TRBV7-9 and J usage is TRBJ1-4; no clear D gene. There are 15 residues in the CDR3. With 2 bases removed from V and 8 bases from J, the gap between germline ends came to 15 bases. CDR1 SEHNR and CDR2 FQNEAQ come from the germline V gene (reference sequence). CDR3 region: CASSLSTYFGEKLFF. The CDR3 region has the DNA TGTGCCAGCAGCTTATCGACCTATTTTGGAGAAAAACTGTTTTTT. Together with reference TRBV7-9 and TRBJ1-4, the CDR3 gives the full variable domain: DTGVSQNPRHKITKRGQNVTFRCDPISEHNRLYWYRQTLGQGPEFLTYFQNEAQLEKSRLLSDRFSAERPKGSFSTLEIQRTEQGDSAMYLCASSLSTYFGEKLFFGSGTQLSVL.

Only a few counts were recorded for this clonotype. The chain joins TRBV20-1 to TRBJ2-6; D gene unclear. The CDR3 is 17 residues long. Germline-derived CDR1 and CDR2 are DFQATT and SNEGSKA (reference sequence). Trimming stripped 5 bases from V and 0 bases from J, with 17 bases between. The chain's CDR3 is CSASRSAGSSGANVLTF. The CDR3 DNA is TGCAGTGCTTCCCGATCGGCAGGATCCTCTGGGGCCAACGTCCTGACTTTC.

The chain links TRBV12-3 or TRBV12-4 to TRBJ2-7; 11 bases line up with TRBD2. Trimming cost V 6 bases and J 6 bases; bases outside gene matches: 4. The CDR3 extends over 13 amino acids. As DNA, the CDR3 is TGTGCCAGCAGCCAGGGACTAGCGGCCGAGCAGTACTTC. It encodes CASSQGLAAEQYF.

This clonotype was seen only a few times. The rearrangement links TRBV7-2 to TRBJ2-6; maybe TRBD1 (5 bases). Germline V gene lookup returns CDR1 SGHTA and CDR2 FQGNSA. Trimming took off 1 base at V and 0 bases at J, with 10 bases between the two ends. The CDR3 has 17 residues. CDR3 protein: CASSLEPQGSGANVLTF. DNA of the CDR3: TGTGCCAGCAGCTTAGAGCCCCAGGGCTCTGGGGCCAACGTCCTGACTTTC.

This clonotype has just one count. J is TRBJ1-6 and V is TRBV5-6, with D perhaps TRBD1 (5 bases). This CDR3 spans 16 amino acids. Germline CDR1 SGHDT, CDR2 YYEEEE. Trimming cost V 4 bases and J 3 bases, with 14 bases left between them. CDR3 sequence: CASSHGARSYNSPLHF. In DNA form, the CDR3 reads TGTGCCAGCAGCCACGGGGCGAGGAGCTATAATTCACCCCTCCACTTT.

The chain couples TRBV7-9 to TRBJ2-5, with a tentative D call TRBD1 (5 bases). The V and J ends lost 5 bases and 11 bases respectively, with 21 bases between them. Germline V lookup: CDR1 SEHNR, CDR2 FQNEAQ (reference sequence). This CDR3 comprises 14 residues. This CDR3 reads CASSPGFFRTEQYF. CDR3 sequence (DNA): TGTGCCAGCAGCCCAGGGTTCTTCAGAACTGAGCAGTACTTC. Together with reference TRBV7-9 and TRBJ2-5, the CDR3 gives the full variable domain: DTGVSQNPRHKITKRGQNVTFRCDPISEHNRLYWYRQTLGQGPEFLTYFQNEAQLEKSRLLSDRFSAERPKGSFSTLEIQRTEQGDSAMYLCASSPGFFRTEQYFGPGTRLLVL.

The rearrangement joins TRBV29-1 to TRBJ2-3; no clear D. The V and J ends lost 4 bases and 6 bases respectively, with 5 bases between them. The CDR3 extends over 10 amino acids. The germline CDR1 and CDR2 sequences are SQVTM and ANQGSEA. The CDR3 protein is CSVGDDTQYF. The CDR3 bases are TGCAGCGTTGGGGATGATACGCAGTATTTT.

The chain uses TRBV3-1 and TRBJ2-7; no reliable D call. TRBJ2-5 explains the end of the DNA better; the J call may be wrong. This CDR3 spans 13 amino acids. Germline-derived CDR1 and CDR2 are LGHDT and YNNKEL (reference sequence). In DNA, the CDR3 is TGTGCCAGCAGCCAAGATTCAGGTGCGACCCAGTACTTC. It codes for CASSQDSGATQYF.

The table lists this clonotype with a count of one. V is TRBV5-1 and J is TRBJ1-6; D might be TRBD1 (6 bases). This CDR3 is built from 16 residues. The V gene's germline CDR1 is SGHRS and CDR2 YFSETQ. Deletions cut 7 bases from V and 0 bases from J, with 14 bases between. Here the CDR3 reads CASHGGPGSYNSPLHF. DNA of the CDR3: TGCGCCAGCCACGGGGGGCCGGGCTCCTATAATTCACCCCTCCACTTT.

The chain links TRBV10-3 to TRBJ2-3; possibly TRBD1 or TRBD2 for D (6 bases each). The CDR3 extends over 17 amino acids. The V end was cut by 2 bases, the J end by 3 bases, with 18 bases between. The V gene's germline CDR1 is ENHRY and CDR2 SYGVKD. CDR3 in DNA: TGTGCCATCAGTGAGCCTTTGGGGGGCGCAAGGACAGATACGCAGTATTTT. The encoded protein is CAISEPLGGARTDTQYF.

The rearrangement joins TRBV20-1 to TRBJ2-3; 14 positions agree with TRBD2. This CDR3 has 14 amino acids. Germline V CDR1 and CDR2: DFQATT, SNEGSKA (reference sequence). Trimming took 6 bases from V and 6 from J; bases not matched to a gene: 5. The CDR3 sequence is CSARLAGGPDTQYF. The CDR3 DNA is TGCAGTGCCCGACTAGCGGGGGGGCCCGATACGCAGTATTTT.

The V and J genes are TRBV28 and TRBJ1-2, with a weak D call TRBD1 (5 bases). The CDR3 runs 15 residues. V dropped 3 bases and J dropped 8 bases, with 19 bases sitting between them. Germline values: CDR1 MDHEN, CDR2 SYDVKM. The CDR3 DNA reads as TGTGCCAGCAGTTTGGGGGACCCTACAAACCGCGGCTACACCTTC. It codes for CASSLGDPTNRGYTF.

The rearrangement links TRBV6-6 to TRBJ2-5; TRBD1 agrees at 9 bases. The better agreement between TRBJ2-7 and the DNA end casts doubt on the J call. Germline CDR1 is MNHNY and CDR2 is SVGAGI (reference sequence). The CDR3 is 15 residues long. The CDR3 reads CASSYAPGQGYEQYF. Here the CDR3 DNA reads TGTGCCAGCAGTTACGCACCGGGACAGGGCTACGAGCAGTACTTC.

The gene calls are TRBV28 and TRBJ2-1; the match to TRBD2 covers 8 bases. J lost 6 bases, V lost 6 bases, and 7 bases had no gene match. The CDR3 contains 14 residues. The germline V gene encodes CDR1 MDHEN and CDR2 SYDVKM. In DNA, the CDR3 is TGTGCCAGCAGACGTTCGGGAGGGGGCAATGAGCAGTTCTTC. Translation: CASRRSGGGNEQFF.

The genes are TRBV7-2 and TRBJ1-2; TRBD1 matches at 7 bases. Unmatched junction bases numbered 9, after V lost 5 bases and J lost 0 bases. Per germline, CDR1 SGHTA and CDR2 FQGNSA. CDR3 size: 16 residues. For the CDR3, the DNA is TGTGCCAGCAGCCCTAGGGGGACAGACCCTAACTATGGCTACACCTTC. Translation gives CASSPRGTDPNYGYTF.

This clonotype has a handful of counts. The chain links TRBV29-1 to TRBJ2-7, with TRBD2 matching 10 bases. Unmatched junction bases numbered 6, after V lost 6 bases and J lost 4 bases. Germline V gene lookup returns CDR1 SQVTM and CDR2 ANQGSEA. The CDR3 loop spans 13 amino acids. CDR3 nucleotides: TGCAGCGTCTCGACTAGCGGGTTGTACGAGCAGTACTTC. Its protein is CSVSTSGLYEQYF.

This chain uses TRBV25-1 with TRBJ2-7; D is unresolved. Trimming removed 0 bases from V and 3 bases from J, with 9 bases in between. The germline V gene has CDR1 MGHDK and CDR2 SYGVNS. The CDR3 contains 14 residues. The CDR3 DNA is TGTGCCAGCAGTGAATATGGTGTGTTCTACGAGCAGTACTTC. Translating it yields CASSEYGVFYEQYF.